Listed below are T cell receptor beta chains from one sample, sequenced in a study of T-cell reconstitution after alpha-beta-depleted transplantation in children. Via MiXCR, TCRdb re-called the PCR reads, giving one row per CDR3 protein. The table lists approximately 390,000 distinct CDR3 sequences, 11% of them singletons. Sample: PBMCs from the stem cell graft donor, taken from the stem cell graft. The receptors were sampled from a human donor who donated a stem cell graft to a child with acute myeloid leukemia. Both conserved end residues are part of each CDR3. The D gene is left open where the match is weak. Clone size, where shown, is once, few, many, or a class for clones that have expanded.

TRBV7-8	TRBJ2-5	few	16	NA	TGTGCCAGCAGCCCCAGAGGTTGGAGCCTGGGGGAGACCCAGTACTTC	CASSPRGWSLGETQYF
TRBV5-1	TRBJ2-7	NA	16	TRBD2	TGCGCCAGCAGCCCGGGACTAGCGGGAGGCGCGGGGGAGCAGTACTTC	CASSPGLAGGAGEQYF
TRBV7-2	TRBJ1-1	many	16	TRBD1	TGTGCCAGCAGCTCCGGGACAGGGTTGAGGAACACTGAAGCTTTCTTT	CASSSGTGLRNTEAFF
TRBV20-1	TRBJ2-6	NA	15	TRBD1	TGCAGTGCTCCCGACAGGGGCTCTGGGGCCAACGTCCTGACTTTC	CSAPDRGSGANVLTF
TRBV3-1	TRBJ2-5	many	15	NA	TGTGCCAGCAGCCAAATGTGGGGTTCGGGAGAGACCCAGTACTTC	CASSQMWGSGETQYF
TRBV7-8	TRBJ2-2	NA	14	NA	TGTGCCAGCAGCTTACCGGGTTTCACCGGGGAGCTGTTTTTT	CASSLPGFTGELFF
TRBV28	TRBJ2-3	many	14	NA	TGTGCCAGCGCGGCACAGGGCCGCACAGATACGCAGTATTTT	CASAAQGRTDTQYF
TRBV24-1	TRBJ2-1	NA	15	NA	TGTGCCACCAGTGATGCCTCAGAAAAATACAATGAGCAGTTCTTC	CATSDASEKYNEQFF
TRBV18	TRBJ1-1	NA	13	NA	TGTGCCAGCTCACTTGGGGAGGGCACTGAAGCTTTCTTT	CASSLGEGTEAFF
TRBV20-1	TRBJ1-5	few	13	TRBD1	TGCAGTGCTACGTCGGGACAGGCATCTCCCCAGCATTTT	CSATSGQASPQHF
TRBV30	TRBJ2-5	NA	14	NA	TGTGCCTGGAGTGTCTTTGGCCAGAAGGAGACCCAGTACTTC	CAWSVFGQKETQYF
TRBV5-5	TRBJ1-6	few	14	NA	TGTGCCAGCAGATGGTCGGGGGGGAATTCACCCCTCCACTTT	CASRWSGGNSPLHF
TRBV27	TRBJ2-1	NA	15	NA	TGTGCCAGCAGTGGTGGACAGTACGATTTGAATGAGCAGTTCTTC	CASSGGQYDLNEQFF
TRBV14	TRBJ2-7	NA	15	NA	TGTGCCAGCAGCCAAAGTACCGGGACAACCTACGAGCAGTACTTC	CASSQSTGTTYEQYF
TRBV20-1	TRBJ1-3	many	15	NA	TGCAGTGCTAGTCCCGGGACACCCTCTGGAAACACCATATATTTT	CSASPGTPSGNTIYF
TRBV5-1	TRBJ2-2	few	15	NA	TGCGCCAGCAGCTTGGGCGACAGGAAGGCCGGGGAGCTGTTTTTT	CASSLGDRKAGELFF
TRBV15	TRBJ2-1	NA	16	NA	TGTGCCACCAGCAGAGATCACACAGCAGCTTCGAATGAGCAGTTCTTC	CATSRDHTAASNEQFF
TRBV7-2	TRBJ2-1	NA	13	NA	TGTGCCAGCAGCTTAAGGGACCCGGATGAGCAGTTCTTC	CASSLRDPDEQFF
TRBV6-2/TRBV6-3	TRBJ2-1	few	13	TRBD1	TGTGCCAGCATGGGACAGGGAGACAATGAGCAGTTCTTC	CASMGQGDNEQFF
TRBV5-6	TRBJ2-5	NA	15	TRBD1	TGTGCCAGCAGCTTGAGAGGGACAGGAGAAGAGACCCAGTACTTC	CASSLRGTGEETQYF
TRBV6-5	TRBJ1-3	few	15	NA	TGTGCCAGCAGCCCGTCAGGGGCAGGTGGAAACACCATATATTTT	CASSPSGAGGNTIYF
TRBV29-1	TRBJ1-1	many	12	NA	TGCAGCGTCGCCCACCGGACAGCTGAAGCTTTCTTT	CSVAHRTAEAFF
TRBV12-3/TRBV12-4	TRBJ1-4	NA	13	NA	TGTGCCAGCAGATCCGCCCAGTGGGGAAAACTGTTTTTT	CASRSAQWGKLFF
TRBV5-1	TRBJ1-1	few	15	TRBD1	TGCGCCAGCAGCCCCCGGACAGGAACGAACACTGAAGCTTTCTTT	CASSPRTGTNTEAFF
TRBV10-3	TRBJ1-2	few	17	NA	TGTGCCATCAGTGATCCTGGGGTCAGGGGAAGGGACTATGGCTACACCTTC	CAISDPGVRGRDYGYTF
TRBV20-1	TRBJ2-1	NA	14	NA	TGCAGTGCTAGAGAAGATTCCGTCGTCAATGAGCAGTTCTTC	CSAREDSVVNEQFF
TRBV9	TRBJ1-2	many	13	NA	TGTGCCAGCAGCGACAGGGCGGGCTATGGCTACACCTTC	CASSDRAGYGYTF
TRBV13	TRBJ2-7	once	14	TRBD1	TGTGCCAGCACTCGGACAGGGAAGGCCTACGAGCAGTACTTC	CASTRTGKAYEQYF
TRBV12-3/TRBV12-4	TRBJ2-1	many	18	NA	TGTGCCAGCAGTTTAGCGGTCAGTCGACTTAGCTCCTACAATGAGCAGTTCTTC	CASSLAVSRLSSYNEQFF
TRBV3-1	TRBJ2-1	NA	15	TRBD1	TGTCCCAGCAGCCAAGCTGGGACAGGGGAAAATGAGCAGTTCTTC	CPSSQAGTGENEQFF
TRBV7-9	TRBJ2-7	NA	11	NA	TGTGCAACCGGACCGACGAGGGAGCAGTACTTC	CATGPTREQYF
TRBV20-1	TRBJ2-3	NA	17	TRBD1	TGCAGTGCTAGCCACAGGGGATCGCTACCCCGAGCTAATACGCAGTATTTT	CSASHRGSLPRANTQYF
TRBV7-2	TRBJ2-7	few	15	TRBD1	TGTGCCAGCAGTTACGACAGGGATAGCTCCTACGAGCAGTACTTC	CASSYDRDSSYEQYF
TRBV12-3/TRBV12-4	TRBJ1-2	many	14	NA	TGTGCCAGCAGTTTAGCGTCGACAGGAGGTGGCTACACCTTC	CASSLASTGGGYTF
TRBV5-1	TRBJ2-5	few	13	TRBD2	TGCGCCAGCAGCTTGGAGCGGGAGGAGACCCAGTACTTC	CASSLEREETQYF
TRBV9	TRBJ2-7	many	13	NA	TGTGCCAGCAGCGTAGTAGGTGGGTCCGAGCAGTACTTC	CASSVVGGSEQYF
TRBV9	TRBJ2-1	NA	15	NA	TGTGCCAGCAGCCCCCCTTACCGCTCCTACAATGAGCAGTTCTTC	CASSPPYRSYNEQFF
TRBV5-5	TRBJ2-7	NA	14	NA	TGTGCCAGCAGCCTACGACAGACAGCTTACGAGCAGTACTTC	CASSLRQTAYEQYF
TRBV5-1	TRBJ2-7	few	14	NA	TGCGCCAGCAGCTTCTCGACAGCCCCGGGCGAGCAGTACTTC	CASSFSTAPGEQYF
TRBV29-1	TRBJ2-1	NA	16	TRBD2	TGCAGCGTTGTTCCCCTAGCGGGAAGGGACTACAATGAGCAGTTCTTC	CSVVPLAGRDYNEQFF
TRBV25-1	TRBJ2-7	many	12	NA	TGTGCCAGCAGTGATTTGTCGGACGAGCAGTACTTC	CASSDLSDEQYF
TRBV7-2	TRBJ2-3	many	15	TRBD1	TGTGCCAGCAGTATTCGACAGGGGGTAGCAGATACGCAGTATTTT	CASSIRQGVADTQYF
TRBV3-1	TRBJ2-1	many	16	TRBD2	TGTGCCAGCAGCCAAGGACTAGCGGTCTCCTACAATGAGCAGTTCTTC	CASSQGLAVSYNEQFF
TRBV19	TRBJ1-4	NA	14	NA	TGTGCCAGTACTACGATCGAGGGGACTGAAAAACTGTTTTTT	CASTTIEGTEKLFF
TRBV19	TRBJ2-7	NA	14	NA	TGTGCCAGTAGTATAGATCTAAAAGTTTACGAGCAGTACTTC	CASSIDLKVYEQYF
TRBV29-1	TRBJ2-5	many	13	NA	TGCAGCGTTGATTCTGAAGGGCAAGGGACCCAGTACTTC	CSVDSEGQGTQYF
TRBV20-1	TRBJ1-1	NA	13	NA	TGCAGTGCTAGAGATATGATGAACACTGAAGCTTTCTTT	CSARDMMNTEAFF
TRBV3-1	TRBJ1-1	few	15	NA	TGTGCCAGCAGCCAAGATAGGGACGGGAACACTGAAGCTTTCTTT	CASSQDRDGNTEAFF
TRBV4-1	TRBJ2-1	few	20	TRBD2	TGCGCCAGCAGCCAAGAGTTCGGGGCTAGCGGGAGATCGAGAGGGGATGAGCAGTTCTTC	CASSQEFGASGRSRGDEQFF
TRBV12-3/TRBV12-4	TRBJ2-1	NA	13	NA	TGTGCCAGCAGTTCCCAACAACTAGGGTTGGCAGTCTTC	CASSSQQLGLAVF